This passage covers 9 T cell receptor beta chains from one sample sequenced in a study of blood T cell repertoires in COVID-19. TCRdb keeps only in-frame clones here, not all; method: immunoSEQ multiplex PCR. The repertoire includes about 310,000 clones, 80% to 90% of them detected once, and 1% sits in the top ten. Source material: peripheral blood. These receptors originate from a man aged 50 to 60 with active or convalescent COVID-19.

The CDR3 region has the DNA TGTGCCAGCTCATCTGGGACAGACTTTGGCTACACCTTC. This encodes CASSSGTDFGYTF. The chain couples TRBV18 to TRBJ1-2; 7 nucleotides agree with TRBD1. The CDR3 is made up of 13 amino acids. Trimming took 5 bases from V and 7 from J; bases not matched to a gene: 7. In germline, CDR1 is KGHSH, CDR2 LQKENI.

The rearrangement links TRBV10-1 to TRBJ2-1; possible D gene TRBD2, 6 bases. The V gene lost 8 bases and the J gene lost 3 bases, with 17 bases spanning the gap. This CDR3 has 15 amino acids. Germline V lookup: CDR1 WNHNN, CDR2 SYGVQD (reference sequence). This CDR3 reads CASSRRAGGYNEQFF. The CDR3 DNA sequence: TGCGCCAGCTCACGGAGGGCAGGAGGCTACAATGAGCAGTTCTTC.

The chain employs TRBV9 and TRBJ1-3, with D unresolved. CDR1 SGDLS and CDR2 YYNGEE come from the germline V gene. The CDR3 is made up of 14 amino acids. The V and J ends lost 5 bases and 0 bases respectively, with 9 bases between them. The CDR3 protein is CASRRGSSGNTIYF. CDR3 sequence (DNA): TGTGCCAGCAGGCGGGGAAGCTCTGGAAACACCATATATTTT.

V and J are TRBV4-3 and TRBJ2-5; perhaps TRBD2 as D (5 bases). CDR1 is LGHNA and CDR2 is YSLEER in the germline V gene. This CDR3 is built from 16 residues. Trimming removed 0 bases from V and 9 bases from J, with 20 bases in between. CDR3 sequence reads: CASSQERNYLFGAQYF. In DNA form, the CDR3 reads TGCGCCAGCAGCCAAGAGAGGAACTACCTCTTCGGGGCCCAGTACTTC.

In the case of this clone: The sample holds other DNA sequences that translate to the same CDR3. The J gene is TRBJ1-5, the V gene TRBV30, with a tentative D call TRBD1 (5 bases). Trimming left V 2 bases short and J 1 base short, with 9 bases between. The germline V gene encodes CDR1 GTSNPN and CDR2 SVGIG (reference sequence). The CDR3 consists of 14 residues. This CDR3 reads CAWSLGGSNQPQHF. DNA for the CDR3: TGTGCCTGGAGTCTGGGGGGAAGCAATCAGCCCCAGCATTTT.

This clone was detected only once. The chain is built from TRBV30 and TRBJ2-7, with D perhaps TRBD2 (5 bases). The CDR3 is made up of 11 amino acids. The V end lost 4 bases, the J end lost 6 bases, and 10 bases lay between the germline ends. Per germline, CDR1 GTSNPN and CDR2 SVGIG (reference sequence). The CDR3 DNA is TGTGCCTGGACGTTAGGAGGCGAGCAGTACTTC. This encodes CAWTLGGEQYF.

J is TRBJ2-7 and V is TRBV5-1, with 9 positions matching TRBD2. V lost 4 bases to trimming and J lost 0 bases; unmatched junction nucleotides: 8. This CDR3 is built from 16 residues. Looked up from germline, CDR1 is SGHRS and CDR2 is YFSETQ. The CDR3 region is CASSPLRTSASYEQYF. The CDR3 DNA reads TGCGCCAGCAGCCCGCTGAGGACTAGCGCCTCCTACGAGCAGTACTTC.

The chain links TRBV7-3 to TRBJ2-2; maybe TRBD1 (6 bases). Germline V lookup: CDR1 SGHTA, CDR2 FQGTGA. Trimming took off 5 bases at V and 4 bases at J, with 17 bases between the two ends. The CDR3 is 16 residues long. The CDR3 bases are TGTGCCAGCAGCATCGGACAGTTAAGAAGCACCGGGGAGCTGTTTTTT. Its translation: CASSIGQLRSTGELFF.

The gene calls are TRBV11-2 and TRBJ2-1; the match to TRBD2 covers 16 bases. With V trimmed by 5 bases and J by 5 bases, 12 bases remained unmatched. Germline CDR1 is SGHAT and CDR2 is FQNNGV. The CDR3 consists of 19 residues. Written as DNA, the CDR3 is TGTGCCAGCAGCCCGGATAAGGGACTAGCGGGGGGGCAGAACAATGAGCAGTTCTTC. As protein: CASSPDKGLAGGQNNEQFF.